A single sample is the source of the 27 T cell receptor beta chains below, sequenced in a study of blood T cells in healthy people across ages. Together with a sample-barcoded 5' primer, a J-beta primer mix was included in a second PCR lasting about 6 to 11 cycles. From the 5' RACE reads, TCRdb called clonotypes with MiXCR, one entry per CDR3 protein. The sample gives some 1,800,000 distinct CDR3 sequences, 30% to 40% of which show up once; 23% is in the top ten. Sequenced: blood. These receptors all stem from a human donor in good health.

This clonotype turned up a few times. The gene calls are TRBV28 and TRBJ2-7; D is undetermined. The CDR3 has 13 residues. The germline V and J ends were trimmed by 4 bases and 4 bases, with 11 bases remaining between them. CDR1 MDHEN and CDR2 SYDVKM come from the germline V gene. The CDR3 DNA reads TGTGCCAGCAGTTCAACCCTTCCATACGAGCAGTACTTC. Translated: CASSSTLPYEQYF. Together with reference TRBV28 and TRBJ2-7, the CDR3 gives the full variable domain: DVKVTQSSRYLVKRTGEKVFLECVQDMDHENMFWYRQDPGLGLRLIYFSYDVKMKEKGDIPEGYSVSREKKERFSLILESASTNQTSMYLCASSSTLPYEQYFGPGTRLTVT.

This chain uses TRBV7-2 with TRBJ2-1; D unresolved. Germline CDR1 reads SGHTA; CDR2 reads FQGNSA. This CDR3 spans 13 amino acids. Between the trimmed V and J ends, which lost 1 base and 10 bases, there was a span of 11 bases. In nucleotides, the CDR3 is TGTGCCAGCAGCTTAGAGATGGGCTACGAGCAGTTCTTC. Translating gives CASSLEMGYEQFF.

The rearrangement uses TRBV18 and TRBJ2-5, with no clear D. Looked up from germline, CDR1 is KGHSH and CDR2 is LQKENI. The V end was cut by 1 base, the J end by 2 bases, with 8 bases between. This CDR3 is built from 14 residues. The CDR3 region has the DNA TGTGCCAGCTCACCACTCAGGTCGCAAGAGACCCAGTACTTC. Translating it yields CASSPLRSQETQYF. The full variable domain, its missing parts supplied by reference TRBV18 and TRBJ2-5, is NAGVMQNPRHLVRRRGQEARLRCSPMKGHSHVYWYRQLPEEGLKFMVYLQKENIIDESGMPKERFSAEFPKEGPSILRIQQVVRGDSAAYFCASSPLRSQETQYFGPGTRLLVL.

The chain employs TRBV15 and TRBJ1-2; tentatively, D is TRBD1 (5 bases). Trimming removed 5 bases at V and 4 bases at J, with 11 bases between. This CDR3 has 13 amino acids. The germline CDR1 and CDR2 sequences are LNHNV and YYDKDF (reference sequence). The CDR3 reads CATSRRGLYGYTF. The CDR3, as DNA: TGTGCCACCAGCCGCCGGGGCCTCTATGGCTACACCTTC.

The V gene is TRBV12-3 or TRBV12-4, the J gene TRBJ2-5; a weak D match, TRBD2 (5 bases). V lost 6 bases and J lost 0, with 17 bases in between. The CDR3 spans 16 residues. The CDR3 sequence is CASSPSGWEYQETQYF. The CDR3 bases are TGTGCCAGCAGCCCCTCGGGTTGGGAGTACCAAGAGACCCAGTACTTC.

The chain recombines TRBV9 with TRBJ1-2; D uncertain. Germline V lookup: CDR1 SGDLS, CDR2 YYNGEE. This CDR3 comprises 15 residues. The V end was cut by 0 bases, the J end by 6 bases, with 15 bases between. The CDR3 coding sequence is TGTGCCAGCAGCGTAGACTTCGTGGGAATTAATGGCTACACCTTC. This gives the protein CASSVDFVGINGYTF.

This clonotype has a count of ten or more. This chain uses TRBV12-3 or TRBV12-4 with TRBJ1-1; D gene unclear. V was cut by 5 bases and J by 8 bases, with 18 bases left in between. The CDR3 has 14 residues. CDR3 region: CASSLQHGSAEAFF. CDR3 nucleotide sequence: TGTGCCAGCAGTCTACAACACGGCTCAGCGGAAGCTTTCTTT.

This chain links TRBV7-2 with TRBJ2-7, with TRBD2 matching over 15 bases. J lost 3 bases, V lost 5 bases, and 11 bases had no gene match. The CDR3 is 18 residues long. Looked up from germline, CDR1 is SGHTA and CDR2 is FQGNSA. CDR3 residues: CASSRVWTSGGAIYEQYF. CDR3 nucleotides: TGTGCCAGCAGCCGAGTGTGGACTAGCGGGGGGGCAATCTACGAGCAGTACTTC.

This chain links TRBV4-3 with TRBJ2-7, with no clear D. The germline CDR1 and CDR2 sequences are LGHNA and YSLEER. This CDR3 is built from 14 residues. This CDR3 is CVGFRQTQDYEQYF. CDR3 in DNA: TGCGTCGGGTTTCGCCAGACACAAGATTACGAGCAGTACTTC.

The chain uses TRBV4-3 and TRBJ1-2, with D possibly being TRBD1 (6 bases). This CDR3 region has 15 residues. V was pared by 3 bases and J by 2 bases, with 13 bases between. Germline CDR1 and CDR2: LGHNA and YSLEER. The CDR3 bases are TGCGCCAGCAGCCACACATCCGGACAGAACTATGGCTACACCTTC. Its protein is CASSHTSGQNYGYTF.

This clonotype was seen a handful of times. The chain combines TRBV10-3 with TRBJ2-1; 7 bases are a match to TRBD2. Trimming at V came to 2 bases and at J to 7 bases, leaving 2 bases not matched to a gene. The CDR3 sequence is 13 residues long. Germline CDR1 ENHRY, CDR2 SYGVKD. The CDR3 reads CAISEPGGNEQFF. The DNA for the CDR3 is TGTGCCATCAGTGAGCCGGGGGGTAATGAGCAGTTCTTC.

This clonotype was observed a handful of times. The CDR3 reads CASSSLPRDRGETQYF. DNA of the CDR3: TGTGCCAGCAGCTCCCTCCCCCGGGACAGGGGAGAGACCCAGTACTTC. V usage is TRBV7-9 and J usage is TRBJ2-5, with 10 bases that match TRBD1. Looked up from germline, CDR1 is SEHNR and CDR2 is FQNEAQ (reference sequence). Trimming at V came to 4 bases and at J to 4 bases, leaving 9 bases not matched to a gene. The CDR3 contains 16 residues.

The CDR3 DNA reads TGTGCCAGCTTTCAGAACCTCTATGGCTACACCTTC. Translation: CASFQNLYGYTF. The chain couples TRBV7-3 to TRBJ1-2, with unresolved D. The germline V gene encodes CDR1 SGHTA and CDR2 FQGTGA. The V gene lost 8 bases and the J gene lost 4 bases, with 11 bases spanning the gap. The CDR3 runs to 12 residues. The whole variable domain, filled in from reference TRBV7-3 and TRBJ1-2, reads GAGVSQTPSNKVTEKGKYVELRCDPISGHTALYWYRQSLGQGPEFLIYFQGTGAADDSGLPNDRFFAVRPEGSVSTLKIQRTERGDSAVYLCASFQNLYGYTFGSGTRLTVV.

The V and J genes are TRBV20-1 and TRBJ2-1; 9 bases fit TRBD2. V trimming: 1 base; J trimming: 13 bases; junction bases outside the gene matches: 11. The CDR3 is 14 amino acids. Germline assignment: CDR1 DFQATT and CDR2 SNEGSKA (reference sequence). The CDR3 loop is CSARGGLAVETQFF. The CDR3 bases are TGCAGTGCTAGAGGGGGACTAGCAGTGGAGACCCAGTTCTTC.

The chain recombines TRBV7-2 with TRBJ2-1, with D hard to call. The V end was cut by 3 bases, the J end by 13 bases, with 16 bases between. The CDR3 length is 13 residues. The germline gives CDR1 SGHTA, CDR2 FQGNSA. CDR3 sequence (DNA): TGTGCCAGCAGCTTGCCGCTGTTGGAGACCCAGTTCTTC. Protein product: CASSLPLLETQFF.

The CDR3 DNA sequence: TGCAGTGCCAGCAGCCCGGGGACTAACCAAGAGACCCAGTACTTC. Protein sequence: CSASSPGTNQETQYF. The V and J genes are TRBV20-1 and TRBJ2-5; 7 nucleotides match TRBD2. The CDR3 loop spans 15 amino acids. Germline V gene sequence: CDR1 DFQATT, CDR2 SNEGSKA (reference sequence). The V segment lost 6 bases and the J segment 0 bases; nucleotides outside the gene matches: 10.

This chain uses TRBV7-3 with TRBJ2-1; no reliable D call. This CDR3 has 16 amino acids. The V gene lost 4 bases and the J gene lost 0 bases, with 13 bases spanning the gap. Per the germline V gene, CDR1 is SGHTA and CDR2 is FQGTGA. The CDR3 here is CASSSQGVGSYNEQFF. The CDR3 DNA is TGTGCCAGCAGCTCGCAAGGAGTAGGCTCCTACAATGAGCAGTTCTTC.

In the case of this clonotype: Germline is not matched at one junction end, which may reflect a read error. The J gene is TRBJ1-4, the V gene TRBV4-1; D is unclear. Per germline, CDR1 MGHRA and CDR2 YSYEKL. The CDR3 loop spans 13 amino acids. CDR3 nucleotide sequence: TGCGCCGGCAGCCAAGGTGCAGGAGAAAAACTGTTTTTT. It yields the protein CAGSQGAGEKLFF.

The chain combines TRBV7-2 with TRBJ2-1, with D possibly matching TRBD1 (8 bases). Germline CDR1 SGHTA, CDR2 FQGNSA. There are 17 residues in the CDR3. Trimming cost V 4 bases and J 4 bases, with 20 bases left between them. The CDR3 DNA reads as TGTGCCAGCAGCTCAGCCAGAAACAGGGGGGGATACAATGAGCAGTTCTTC. This translates into CASSSARNRGGYNEQFF.

The chain employs TRBV4-2 and TRBJ2-5, with TRBD2 as a possible D gene (7 bases). Germline CDR1 and CDR2: LGHNA and YNFKEQ. This CDR3 spans 17 amino acids. V was shortened by 2 bases and J by 1 base, with 17 bases between the two germline ends. The DNA of the CDR3 is TGTGCCAGCAGCCAAACCAGGATAGGGGGGGGCCAAGAGACCCAGTACTTC. This sequence encodes CASSQTRIGGGQETQYF.

This clonotype occurred a few times. The CDR3 bases are TGCAGTGCCACGACTTACCCCACAGGGGTCTATAATTCACCCCTCCACTTT. The encoded protein is CSATTYPTGVYNSPLHF. The gene calls are TRBV20-1 and TRBJ1-6; the match to TRBD1 covers 7 bases. This CDR3 has 17 amino acids. With 6 bases clipped from V and 3 bases from J, the junction kept 14 bases outside the gene matches. Germline CDR1 reads DFQATT; CDR2 reads SNEGSKA (reference sequence).

This clonotype was observed many times. This chain links TRBV2 with TRBJ2-7, with 12 bases aligning to TRBD2. CDR1 SNHLY and CDR2 FYNNEI come from the germline V gene. This CDR3 is 15 amino acids long. V was clipped by 6 bases and J by 6 bases; unmatched bases: 9. The CDR3 spells CASRPGLAGLGEQYF. The CDR3, as DNA: TGTGCCAGCAGGCCCGGACTAGCGGGGCTAGGCGAGCAGTACTTC.

This clonotype occurred once. The junction shows a germline mismatch at one end, possibly a read error. V gene TRBV6-2 or TRBV6-3 combines with J gene TRBJ2-4; TRBD2 might be the D (5 bases). The J call may be in error: the DNA end matches TRBJ2-7 better. Germline loops: CDR1 MNHEY, CDR2 SVGEGT. The CDR3 loop spans 12 amino acids. This CDR3 is CTSSYGGYEQYF. Written as DNA, the CDR3 is TGTACCAGCAGTTACGGCGGGTACGAGCAGTACTTC.

This clonotype has only a few counts. CDR3 amino acids: CASSHGGSGANVLTF. CDR3 nucleotides: TGTGCCAGCAGCCATGGGGGCTCTGGGGCCAACGTCCTGACTTTC. The chain uses TRBV7-3 and TRBJ2-6; D tentatively fits TRBD1 or TRBD2 (5 bases each). Germline values: CDR1 SGHTA, CDR2 FQGTGA. This CDR3 region has 15 residues. The ends were cut back, 5 bases at V and 0 bases at J, with 8 bases in the middle.

This clonotype occurred a few times. The J gene is TRBJ2-1, the V gene TRBV5-1; D gene unclear. V was trimmed by 0 bases and J by 5 bases, leaving 9 bases between them. From germline, CDR1 is SGHRS and CDR2 YFSETQ. The CDR3 spans 14 residues. Here the CDR3 reads CASSLGTVDNEQFF. The CDR3 DNA reads TGCGCCAGCAGCTTGGGCACAGTAGACAATGAGCAGTTCTTC.

The V gene is TRBV4-2, the J gene TRBJ1-2; D gene unclear. The CDR3 contains 16 residues. V was cut by 8 bases and J by 4 bases, with 23 bases left in between. Germline CDR1 LGHNA, CDR2 YNFKEQ. The CDR3 region has the DNA TGTGCCAGCCGGTATTCCGCCGATAGCCTAAGCTATGGCTACACCTTC. The encoded protein is CASRYSADSLSYGYTF.

This clonotype has only a few counts. This chain joins TRBV29-1 and TRBJ1-1; D is uncertain. The CDR3 spans 12 residues. Germline V CDR1 and CDR2: SQVTM, ANQGSEA. The V end was cut by 6 bases, the J end by 4 bases, with 12 bases between. The CDR3 coding sequence is TGCAGCGTCCACCCATGGGGCACTGAAGCTTTCTTT. Translated, it gives CSVHPWGTEAFF.